This T cell receptor (beta chain) was found in a study of T-cell reconstitution after alpha-beta-depleted transplantation in children. TCRbeta library preparation incorporated unique molecular identifiers. One entry per CDR3 protein, called by TCRdb with MiXCR from the PCR reads. The sample comprises about 980,000 distinct CDR3 sequences, roughly 31% of which are singletons, and more than 25% rests with the top ten. Study-wide points: Several hundred expanded graft clones reportedly gave rise to the alpha-beta T cells present about two months after transplant.

A word on this clonotype: Its antigen remains unidentified.

The J segment lost 2 bases and the V segment lost 1 base, leaving 7 bases of the junction unmatched. CDR1 is LGHDT and CDR2 is YNNKEL in the germline V gene (reference sequence). The CDR3 loop spans 16 amino acids. This sequence joins TRBV3-1 and TRBJ2-7, with 8 bases identical to TRBD2. The material was PBMCs, mostly from graft donor cells, obtained 360 days after TCRalphabeta/CD19-depleted stem cell transplant. The TCR originated in a boy less than two years old who had a stem cell transplant for SCID, so the T cells may come from the graft donor. The CDR3 nucleotides read TGTGCCAGCAGCCAAGGTCCAGCGGGGGCCCCCTACGAGCAGTACTTC. It encodes CASSQGPAGAPYEQYF.